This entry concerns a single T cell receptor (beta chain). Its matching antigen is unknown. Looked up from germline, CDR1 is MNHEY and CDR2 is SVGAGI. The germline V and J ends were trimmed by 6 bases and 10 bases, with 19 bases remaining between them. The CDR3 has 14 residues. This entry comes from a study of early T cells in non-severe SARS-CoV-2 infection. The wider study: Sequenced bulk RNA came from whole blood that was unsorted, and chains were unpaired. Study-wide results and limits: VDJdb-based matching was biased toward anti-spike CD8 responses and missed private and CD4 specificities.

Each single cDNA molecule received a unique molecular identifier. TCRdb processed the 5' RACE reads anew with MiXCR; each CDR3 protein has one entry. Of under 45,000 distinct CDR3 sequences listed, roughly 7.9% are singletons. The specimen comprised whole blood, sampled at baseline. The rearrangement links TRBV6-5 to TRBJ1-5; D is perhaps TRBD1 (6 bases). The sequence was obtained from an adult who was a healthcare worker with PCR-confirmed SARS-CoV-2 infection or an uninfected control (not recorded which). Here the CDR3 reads CASSSPGTPGPQHF. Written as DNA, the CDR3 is TGTGCCAGCAGCTCCCCCGGGACACCAGGCCCCCAGCATTTT.